This TCR beta chain appears in the sequencing data of a study of blood T cell repertoires in COVID-19. Study in general: Donors in Cohort 3 who had recovered were those with two negative PCRs, healthcare professional clearance, or resolution of their symptoms. Sources were T cells, B-cell-depleted T cells, or PBMCs; the material itself was cDNA or gDNA. COVID-19 samples from acute and convalescent phases originated in the United States, Italy and Spain.

Libraries were prepared by immunoSEQ multiplex PCR; TCRdb keeps only in-frame clonotypes and omits some of them. The data hold roughly 200,000 clones, with 80% to 90% observed a single time. Cohorts were assigned according to the clinical history that participants reported. Germline loops: CDR1 MNHEY, CDR2 SVGAGI. This CDR3 is built from 15 residues. Trimming took off 4 bases at V and 4 bases at J, with 16 bases between the two ends. This chain uses TRBV6-5 with TRBJ1-1; D is unclear. Sequencing was performed on PBMCs or T cells enriched from blood (not recorded which). The TCR originated in a man aged 25-40 years in a cohort exposed to, infected with or recovered from COVID-19 (not recorded which). CDR3 in amino acids: CASSSRTGWRTEAFF. CDR3 nucleotides: TGTGCCAGCAGTTCCAGAACGGGGTGGCGCACTGAAGCTTTCTTT.